This T cell receptor (beta chain) came from a study of blood T cell repertoires in COVID-19. Clinical history as reported by participants underpinned cohort assignment. Measured with immunoSEQ multiplex PCR; TCRdb has only the in-frame clones, and not every one. The sample gives approximately 200,000 clones, just under 90% of which show up once; roughly 1.2% is in the top ten. The source is a man younger than 45 who had recovered from COVID-19. Material for sequencing was PBMCs or T cells enriched from blood (not recorded which).

CDR3 DNA sequence: TGCAGCGTTCCCCAGGTAAAAGGGAACACTGAAGCTTTCTTT. The encoded protein is CSVPQVKGNTEAFF. The chain links TRBV29-1 to TRBJ1-1; unclear D gene. CDR3 length: 14 amino acids. From germline, CDR1 is SQVTM and CDR2 ANQGSEA. The V and J ends lost 5 bases and 1 base respectively, with 14 bases between them.